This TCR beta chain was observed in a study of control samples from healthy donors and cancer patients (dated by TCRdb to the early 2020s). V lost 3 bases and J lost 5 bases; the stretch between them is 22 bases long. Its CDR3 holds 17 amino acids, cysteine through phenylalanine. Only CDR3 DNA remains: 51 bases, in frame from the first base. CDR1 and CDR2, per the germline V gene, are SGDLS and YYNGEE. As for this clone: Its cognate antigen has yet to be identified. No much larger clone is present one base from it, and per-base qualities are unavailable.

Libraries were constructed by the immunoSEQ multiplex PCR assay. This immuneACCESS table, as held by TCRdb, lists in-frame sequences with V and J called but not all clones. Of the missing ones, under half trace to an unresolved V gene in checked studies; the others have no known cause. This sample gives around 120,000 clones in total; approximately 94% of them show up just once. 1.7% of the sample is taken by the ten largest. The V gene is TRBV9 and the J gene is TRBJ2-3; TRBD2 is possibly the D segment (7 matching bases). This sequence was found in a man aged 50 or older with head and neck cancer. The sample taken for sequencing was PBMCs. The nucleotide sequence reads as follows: TGTGCCAGCAGCGCTCAACGTGGATCGGGGGGCCAAGATACGCAGTATTTT. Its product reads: CASSAQRGSGGQDTQYF.